This T cell receptor beta chain was recovered during a study of blood T cell repertoires in COVID-19. This CDR3 has 14 amino acids. V lost 6 bases and J 2 bases, leaving 14 bases between the germline ends. The germline V gene encodes CDR1 MNHEY and CDR2 SMNVEV (reference sequence). Original processing notes: Amplification of reference gene primers was used by the study to estimate nucleated cell counts. Some clones are missing from TCRdb's copy, which holds only in-frame ones; the method was immunoSEQ multiplex PCR. V, J and clone size derive from that table, while D and trimming were established from the DNA sequence. The table includes some 240,000 clones, roughly 87% detected once.

The receptor was derived from a man aged 60 to 69 who had recovered from COVID-19. Sequenced input: peripheral blood. This chain connects TRBV27 to TRBJ2-7; D is possibly TRBD1 (6 bases). Written as DNA, the CDR3 is TGTGCCAGCAGACCGTACAGGGAAACCTACGAGCAGTACGTC. This encodes CASRPYRETYEQYV.